This TCR beta chain was sequenced in a study of T-cell reconstitution after alpha-beta-depleted transplantation in children. The length of the CDR3 is 17 residues. V shed 4 bases, J shed 0 bases, and the junction held 8 bases outside the gene matches. Germline loops: CDR1 MNHEY, CDR2 SVGEGT. In its sample, this clonotype was seen many times. The TCRbeta library incorporated unique molecular identifiers. TCRdb fed the PCR reads into MiXCR, producing one record per CDR3 protein. The table lists some 200,000 distinct CDR3 sequences, approximately 14% of them singletons. The rearrangement links TRBV6-2 or TRBV6-3 to TRBJ2-3, with 9 bases identical to TRBD2. The sample here was PBMCs from the stem cell graft donor, taken from the stem cell graft. The sequence was obtained from a human donor who donated a stem cell graft to a child with acute lymphoblastic leukemia. For the CDR3, the DNA is TGTGCCAGCAGTTCTCGGCGACTAGCGGCTAGCACAGATACGCAGTATTTT. It encodes CASSSRRLAASTDTQYF.